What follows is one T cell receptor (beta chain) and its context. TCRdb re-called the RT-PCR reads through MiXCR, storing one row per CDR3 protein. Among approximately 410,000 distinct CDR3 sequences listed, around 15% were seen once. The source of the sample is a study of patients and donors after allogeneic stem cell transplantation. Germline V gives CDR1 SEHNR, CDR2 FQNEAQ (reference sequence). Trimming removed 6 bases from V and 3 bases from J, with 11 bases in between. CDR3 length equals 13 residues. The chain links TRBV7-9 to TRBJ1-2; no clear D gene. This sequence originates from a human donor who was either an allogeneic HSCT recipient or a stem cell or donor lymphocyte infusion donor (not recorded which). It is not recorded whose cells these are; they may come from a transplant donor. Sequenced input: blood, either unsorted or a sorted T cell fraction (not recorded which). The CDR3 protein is CASSSRVDYGYTF. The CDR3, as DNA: TGTGCCAGCAGTTCCCGGGTGGACTATGGCTACACCTTC.